The clone carrying this T cell receptor beta chain was seen only a few times. Antigen: not known. The record originates from a study of T cell repertoires in cytomegalovirus infection. TCRdb reprocessed the reads with MiXCR, giving one entry per CDR3 protein. The data contain about 360,000 distinct CDR3 sequences, about 32% of them singletons. The CDR3 loop spans 12 amino acids. Germline values: CDR1 LNHDA, CDR2 SQIVND (reference sequence). The V and J ends lost 5 bases and 4 bases respectively, with 8 bases between them. Study-wide results and caveats: Across the ex vivo response, the dominant clonotypes were HLA-C-restricted CMV-specific TCR beta clonotypes.

The receptor was isolated from a human donor in good health (CMV status not recorded). Some clones in this sample may be carry-over from other donors' samples. The sequences come from cultured PBMCs, collected from culture after CMV antigen stimulation. This chain links TRBV19 with TRBJ1-2, with a weak D call TRBD1 (5 bases). For the CDR3, the DNA is TGTGCCAGTAGTTTCGGGACCTATGGCTACACCTTC. Its translation: CASSFGTYGYTF.